The rows below give T cell receptor beta chains drawn from one sample of a study of CD8+ T cells in alopecia areata. Clones were sequenced by immunoSEQ multiplex PCR, and TCRdb holds only the in-frame ones, with some missing. The repertoire holds 100,000 to 150,000 clones, with roughly three fifths as singletons. Specimen: CD4+ T cells sorted from blood, collected at week 0. The receptors were gathered from a human donor with alopecia areata. CDR3s include the opening cysteine and the closing phenylalanine or tryptophan. A D gene is named only where the DNA matches it firmly. A row's size may be missing; if present it is once, few, many or a size class.

d_call: TRBD1; clone_size: few; j_call: TRBJ2-4; v_call: TRBV7-9; cdr3_nt: TGTGCCAGCAGCTTCACAGGGACAGAAAACATTCAGTACTTC; cdr3_aa: CASSFTGTENIQYF
d_call: TRBD1; clone_size: few; j_call: TRBJ2-2; v_call: TRBV28; cdr3_nt: TGTGCCAGCAGCGGACAGGTTCAGAACACCGGGGAGCTGTTTTTT; cdr3_aa: CASSGQVQNTGELFF
d_call: TRBD1; clone_size: once; j_call: TRBJ2-7; v_call: TRBV29-1; cdr3_nt: TGCAGCGTTGAAGGGCAGACAGGGGGCGAGCAGTACTTC; cdr3_aa: CSVEGQTGGEQYF
d_call: TRBD1; clone_size: -; j_call: TRBJ1-3; v_call: TRBV7-2; cdr3_nt: TGTGCCAGCAGCTCGACAGGGGTCTCTGGAAACACCATATATTTT; cdr3_aa: CASSSTGVSGNTIYF
d_call: TRBD1; clone_size: -; j_call: TRBJ1-2; v_call: TRBV27; cdr3_nt: TGTGCCAGCAGAGGACAGGGAGGGGATGGCTACACCTTC; cdr3_aa: CASRGQGGDGYTF
d_call: -; clone_size: -; j_call: TRBJ2-3; v_call: TRBV7-2; cdr3_nt: TGTGCCAGCAGCTTAGCGGGGGGTGTAGATACGCAGTATTTT; cdr3_aa: CASSLAGGVDTQYF
d_call: -; clone_size: -; j_call: TRBJ1-3; v_call: TRBV30; cdr3_nt: TGTGCCTGGAGTGTAAACTCTGGAAACACCATATATTTT; cdr3_aa: CAWSVNSGNTIYF
d_call: -; clone_size: -; j_call: TRBJ2-7; v_call: TRBV2; cdr3_nt: TGTGCCAGCAGTGTGACAGCGTCCTACGAGCAGTACTTC; cdr3_aa: CASSVTASYEQYF
d_call: -; clone_size: -; j_call: TRBJ2-1; v_call: TRBV5-1; cdr3_nt: TGCGCCAGCAGCTTGTTAGAAAACAATGAGCAGTTCTTC; cdr3_aa: CASSLLENNEQFF
d_call: TRBD2; clone_size: -; j_call: TRBJ2-5; v_call: TRBV6-1; cdr3_nt: TGTGCCAGCAGGAATAGCGGGGCCCAGGGAGAGACCCAGTACTTC; cdr3_aa: CASRNSGAQGETQYF
d_call: -; clone_size: -; j_call: TRBJ2-3; v_call: TRBV6-5; cdr3_nt: TGTGCCAGCAGTTTCGGACAGAGAGACACAGATACGCAGTATTTT; cdr3_aa: CASSFGQRDTDTQYF
d_call: TRBD1; clone_size: few; j_call: TRBJ2-3; v_call: TRBV29-1; cdr3_nt: TGCAGCGTTGAGACAGGGAACAGGGATACGCAGTATTTT; cdr3_aa: CSVETGNRDTQYF
d_call: TRBD1; clone_size: few; j_call: TRBJ2-2; v_call: TRBV4-3; cdr3_nt: TGCGCCAGCAGCCAAGACTCCGGCAGGGGGCTCGCGAACACCGGGGAGCTGTTTTTT; cdr3_aa: CASSQDSGRGLANTGELFF
d_call: -; clone_size: once; j_call: TRBJ2-5; v_call: TRBV7-2; cdr3_nt: TGTGCCAGCAGCTTACCAGTCAGGGAGACCCAGTACTTC; cdr3_aa: CASSLPVRETQYF
d_call: TRBD1; clone_size: -; j_call: TRBJ2-1; v_call: TRBV4-1; cdr3_nt: TGCGCCAGCAGCCAAGGGACAGGTTCCTACAATGAGCAGTTCTTC; cdr3_aa: CASSQGTGSYNEQFF
d_call: -; clone_size: -; j_call: TRBJ2-7; v_call: TRBV27; cdr3_nt: TGTGCCAGCGGTAGCGACCCCCTTTCCTACGAGCAGTACTTC; cdr3_aa: CASGSDPLSYEQYF
d_call: -; clone_size: -; j_call: TRBJ1-2; v_call: TRBV18; cdr3_nt: TGTGCCAGCTCACCCACCGGGGAGAACTATGGCTACACCTTC; cdr3_aa: CASSPTGENYGYTF
d_call: -; clone_size: -; j_call: TRBJ1-2; v_call: TRBV7-2; cdr3_nt: TGTGCCAGCAGCTTAGATAGAACCATCTATGGCTACACCTTC; cdr3_aa: CASSLDRTIYGYTF
d_call: -; clone_size: few; j_call: TRBJ2-1; v_call: TRBV19; cdr3_nt: TGTGCCAGTAGTATATTGACAGGGACTGGCAATGAGCAGTTCTTC; cdr3_aa: CASSILTGTGNEQFF
d_call: -; clone_size: -; j_call: TRBJ2-2; v_call: TRBV5-6; cdr3_nt: TGTGCCAGCAGCTCGTGGACCGGGGAGCTGTTTTTT; cdr3_aa: CASSSWTGELFF
d_call: TRBD1; clone_size: -; j_call: TRBJ2-5; v_call: TRBV6-5; cdr3_nt: TGTGCCAGCAGTTACGGGGACAGGGTGTTGGAGACCCAGTACTTC; cdr3_aa: CASSYGDRVLETQYF
d_call: -; clone_size: once; j_call: TRBJ2-5; v_call: TRBV7-2; cdr3_nt: TGTGCCAGCAGCTTGGGGGGCGCGGGGACCCAGTACTTC; cdr3_aa: CASSLGGAGTQYF
d_call: -; clone_size: -; j_call: TRBJ2-3; v_call: TRBV7-8; cdr3_nt: TGTGCCAGCAGCTTAAGTAGTGGGCAGGGGATGGCGCAGTATTTT; cdr3_aa: CASSLSSGQGMAQYF